The 24 T cell receptor beta chains listed next were all sequenced from one sample in a study of T-cell memory formation after mild COVID-19 (dated by TCRdb to the early 2020s). Libraries came from 5' RACE. Reads for this sample came from an Illumina NovaSeq 6000. TCRdb reanalyzed the raw reads on its own, using fastp at Q25 for trimming and MiXCR for clone calling, and kept in-frame beta chains. Identical CDR3 proteins give one entry, which carries the most common genes and DNA. In all, the sample holds 100,000 to 130,000 distinct CDR3 sequences, and 18% of those were seen once. The biggest ten clones account for 5% to 7% of the sample. Sequencing input: PBMCs or a T cell subset sorted from them (not recorded which). Every receptor here comes from a man between 18 and 35 years old who had mild COVID-19 (a few samples of this study predate the infection). The sample titles of this study are shuffled in the database, so cell type and time point are left out; the donor was told from shared clones.

The gene calls are TRBV6-5 and TRBJ2-1; the D call may be TRBD1 or TRBD2 (5 bases each). Trimming shortened V by 2 bases and J by 4 bases, and 12 bases separated the two germline ends. CDR1 and CDR2 from the germline V gene are MNHEY and SVGAGI. The CDR3 has 15 amino acids. CDR3 sequence reads: CASSYHGTRYNEQFF. The CDR3 DNA is TGTGCCAGCAGTTACCACGGGACCCGTTACAATGAGCAGTTCTTC.

The V call is TRBV24-1, the J call TRBJ2-2; D may be TRBD1 or TRBD2 (5 bases each). Trimming took off 4 bases at V and 0 bases at J, with 14 bases between the two ends. The germline gives CDR1 KGHDR, CDR2 SFDVKD. CDR3 length equals 17 residues. The DNA of the CDR3 is TGTGCCACCAGTGACCGACCGGGACGGACGAACACCGGGGAGCTGTTTTTT. Its protein is CATSDRPGRTNTGELFF.

This clonotype was observed a few times. V gene TRBV13 combines with J gene TRBJ2-1; TRBD2 agrees at 15 bases. Germline CDR1 reads PRHDT; CDR2 reads FYEKMQ (reference sequence). The CDR3 is 16 amino acids. V shed 5 bases and J 8 bases; nucleotides not matched to a gene: 7. The DNA for the CDR3 is TGTGCCAGCAGCCCCCGGACTAGCGGGGGGGCGGATGAGCAGTTCTTC. Translating it yields CASSPRTSGGADEQFF.

This clonotype was seen repeatedly, ten times or more. V and J are TRBV12-3 or TRBV12-4 and TRBJ1-6; D is unresolved. Trimming took 2 bases from V and 9 from J, leaving 14 bases between them. The length of the CDR3 is 15 residues. CDR3 sequence: CASSLRPGLSSPLHF. DNA of the CDR3: TGTGCCAGCAGTTTACGGCCGGGATTGAGTTCACCCCTCCACTTT.

This clonotype was found a few times. The chain combines TRBV7-3 with TRBJ2-2; 7 bases align to TRBD1. Germline loops: CDR1 SGHTA, CDR2 FQGTGA. With V trimmed by 4 bases and J by 7 bases, 6 bases remained unmatched. This CDR3 has 14 amino acids. CDR3 residues: CASSSTGVVGELFF. The CDR3 DNA follows: TGTGCCAGCAGCTCCACAGGGGTGGTCGGGGAGCTGTTTTTT.

This clonotype has a single count. The gene calls are TRBV18 and TRBJ2-1; D remains unclear. The germline CDR1 and CDR2 sequences are KGHSH and LQKENI. The CDR3 has 15 residues. Deletions cut 0 bases from V and 3 bases from J, with 9 bases between. CDR3 loop: CASSPPGSVYNEQFF. CDR3 coding DNA: TGTGCCAGCTCACCACCGGGTTCCGTCTACAATGAGCAGTTCTTC.

CDR3 sequence (DNA): TGTGCCAGTAGTATCAGGGGGCAGATAGGCAATCAGCCCCAGCATTTT. It encodes CASSIRGQIGNQPQHF. The chain carries TRBV19 and TRBJ1-5; 8 positions match TRBD1. CDR1 is LNHDA, CDR2 SQIVND, per germline (reference sequence). Trimming at V came to 3 bases and at J to 2 bases, leaving 6 bases not matched to a gene. The CDR3 sequence is 16 residues long.

This clonotype has just a few counts. V is TRBV5-1 and J is TRBJ2-5, with TRBD1 matching 7 bases. The germline CDR1 and CDR2 sequences are SGHRS and YFSETQ. The CDR3 length is 13 residues. With 1 base clipped from V and 7 bases from J, the junction kept 4 bases outside the gene matches. CDR3 nucleotides: TGCGCCAGCAGCTTGACAGGGGATCGGACCCAGTACTTC. Encoded protein: CASSLTGDRTQYF.

This clonotype was seen a handful of times. The chain recombines TRBV7-2 with TRBJ2-5, with D possibly TRBD1 on 5 matching bases. Germline assignment: CDR1 SGHTA and CDR2 FQGNSA. CDR3 length: 13 residues. V lost 3 bases, J lost 5 bases, and 10 bases lay in between. The CDR3 loop reads CASSFRGMETQYF. The CDR3 region has the DNA TGTGCCAGCAGCTTTAGGGGTATGGAGACCCAGTACTTC.

The chain's CDR3 is CASRGYTDEQFF. The CDR3 coding sequence is TGTGCCAGCAGAGGCTATACGGATGAGCAGTTCTTC. The chain uses TRBV2 and TRBJ2-1, with D unresolved. V dropped 6 bases and J dropped 8 bases, with 11 bases sitting between them. The germline V gene has CDR1 SNHLY and CDR2 FYNNEI. The CDR3 is 12 amino acids.

The CDR3 loop is CASREWGTNEKLFF. The DNA of the CDR3 is TGTGCCAGCAGGGAGTGGGGTACTAATGAAAAACTGTTTTTT. The genes are TRBV12-3 or TRBV12-4 and TRBJ1-4; D not certain. Trimming shortened V by 6 bases and J by 2 bases, and 10 bases separated the two germline ends. The CDR3 runs 14 residues.

The chain recombines TRBV14 with TRBJ2-2, with D hard to call. CDR1 is SGHDN, CDR2 FVKESK, per germline. The CDR3 length is 15 residues. V was shortened by 2 bases and J by 1 base, with 8 bases between the two germline ends. CDR3 residues: CASSQPGLNTGELFF. CDR3 bases: TGTGCCAGCAGCCAACCGGGCCTGAACACCGGGGAGCTGTTTTTT.

This clonotype turned up a few times. V gene TRBV2 combines with J gene TRBJ1-5, with 7 bases matching TRBD1. The V gene's germline CDR1 is SNHLY and CDR2 FYNNEI. With V trimmed by 5 bases and J by 0 bases, 10 bases remained unmatched. The CDR3 is 17 residues long. CDR3 in amino acids: CASSSNRGAYSNQPQHF. Written as DNA, the CDR3 is TGTGCCAGCAGTTCTAACAGGGGCGCCTATAGCAATCAGCCCCAGCATTTT.

A remark on this clonotype: Relative to the germline gene, one junction end is altered; a read error may explain this. V is TRBV2 and J is TRBJ1-2; 7 bases fit TRBD1. This CDR3 has 12 residues. Germline CDR1 reads SNHLY; CDR2 reads FYNNEI. Here the CDR3 reads CASSPGDRTGYF. The CDR3 DNA follows: TGTGCCAGCAGTCCTGGGGATCGGACAGGCTATTTC.

The rearrangement links TRBV3-1 to TRBJ2-5; D remains unclear. The germline V gene has CDR1 LGHDT and CDR2 YNNKEL (reference sequence). The ends were cut back, 4 bases at V and 5 bases at J, with 11 bases in the middle. This CDR3 has 13 amino acids. The CDR3 region has the DNA TGTGCCAGCAGCCCCTCGGCCGGGGAGACCCAGTACTTC. Translated, it gives CASSPSAGETQYF.

The genes are TRBV5-1 and TRBJ2-3, with D maybe TRBD1 (6 bases). This CDR3 is 15 amino acids long. Germline lookup yields CDR1 SGHRS and CDR2 YFSETQ. V lost 0 bases to trimming and J lost 2 bases, with 10 bases between them. Written as DNA, the CDR3 is TGCGCCAGCAGCTTGGAACAGGGTTACACAGATACGCAGTATTTT. This translates into CASSLEQGYTDTQYF.

The sample holds a few counts of this clonotype. The V gene is TRBV5-1, the J gene TRBJ2-7, with TRBD1 matching over 10 bases. This CDR3 comprises 17 residues. V was clipped by 5 bases and J by 5 bases; unmatched bases: 16. The V gene's germline CDR1 is SGHRS and CDR2 YFSETQ. The CDR3: CASRARGGDRGWHEQYF. The CDR3 DNA reads TGCGCCAGCAGGGCCCGGGGAGGGGACAGGGGATGGCACGAGCAGTACTTC.

This clonotype was counted between two and nine times. This chain connects TRBV12-3 or TRBV12-4 to TRBJ2-1; D is perhaps TRBD1 (6 bases). Trimming pared 3 bases from V and 4 bases from J, leaving 13 bases between. This CDR3 region has 15 residues. Written as DNA, the CDR3 is TGTGCCAGCAGTTTGATGGGGACACCGTACAATGAGCAGTTCTTC. Amino acid sequence: CASSLMGTPYNEQFF.

V and J are TRBV6-5 and TRBJ1-2; D may be TRBD1 (5 bases). The CDR3 is 13 residues long. Germline CDR1 is MNHEY and CDR2 is SVGAGI. The V end lost 5 bases, the J end lost 5 bases, and 12 bases lay between the germline ends. CDR3 in amino acids: CASSPRQKYGYTF. CDR3 nucleotide sequence: TGTGCCAGCAGTCCCCGACAGAAATATGGCTACACCTTC.

This clonotype has a handful of counts. This chain uses TRBV7-3 with TRBJ2-5, with TRBD1 matching 10 bases. In germline, CDR1 is SGHTA, CDR2 FQGTGA. Trimming took 4 bases from V and 5 from J; bases not matched to a gene: 1. The CDR3 contains 13 residues. CDR3 nucleotide sequence: TGTGCCAGCAGCTCGGGACAGGGGGAGACCCAGTACTTC. The encoded protein is CASSSGQGETQYF.

The chain joins TRBV20-1 to TRBJ2-5; 8 bases are shared with TRBD1. The CDR3 sequence is 13 residues long. Per the germline V gene, CDR1 is DFQATT and CDR2 is SNEGSKA (reference sequence). Trimming at V came to 5 bases and at J to 1 base, leaving 3 bases not matched to a gene. CDR3 region: CSAPGQVQETQYF. The CDR3 region has the DNA TGCAGTGCTCCGGGACAGGTCCAAGAGACCCAGTACTTC.

Many counts were recorded for this clonotype. This rearrangement joins TRBV3-1 to TRBJ2-4, with D possibly matching TRBD1 (5 bases). Germline-derived CDR1 and CDR2 are LGHDT and YNNKEL (reference sequence). The CDR3 covers 13 residues. Trimming removed 0 bases from V and 7 bases from J, with 7 bases in between. CDR3 bases: TGTGCCAGCAGCCAAGATTCAGGGAACATTCAGTACTTC. It yields the protein CASSQDSGNIQYF.

There are a few counts of this clonotype. The rearrangement joins TRBV7-2 to TRBJ1-1; a possible D gene is TRBD1 (6 bases). Germline CDR1 is SGHTA and CDR2 is FQGNSA. CDR3 size: 15 residues. V gave up 5 bases and J gave up 5 bases, with 18 bases separating them. The CDR3 reads CASSLLAGARTEAFF. CDR3 nucleotides: TGTGCCAGCAGCCTTCTAGCGGGGGCGCGAACTGAAGCTTTCTTT.

This clonotype was observed a handful of times. The chain links TRBV7-2 to TRBJ1-5; tentative D call: TRBD1 (5 bases). Germline V CDR1 and CDR2: SGHTA, FQGNSA. V lost 6 bases and J lost 5, with 11 bases in between. The CDR3 totals 13 residues. The CDR3 sequence is CASSPDRYQPQHF. The CDR3, as DNA: TGTGCCAGCAGTCCCGACAGATATCAGCCCCAGCATTTT.